One T cell receptor (beta chain) is described in this entry. This sample is part of a study of blood T cell repertoires in COVID-19. Clones were read by immunoSEQ multiplex PCR, and TCRdb kept only the in-frame ones, dropping some. The top ten hold more than 9% of the sample, which has more than 250,000 clones, under 90% seen once. The V end lost 0 bases, the J end lost 3 bases, and 6 bases lay between the germline ends. Germline loops: CDR1 SGDLS, CDR2 YYNGEE. The CDR3 extends over 13 amino acids. The TCR sequence derives from a woman younger than 30 who had recovered from COVID-19. Input material: PBMCs or T cells enriched from blood (not recorded which). The chain has TRBV9 and TRBJ1-1; D uncertain. CDR3 DNA: TGTGCCAGCAGCGTAGGAGTAGACACTGAAGCTTTCTTT. Translating gives CASSVGVDTEAFF.